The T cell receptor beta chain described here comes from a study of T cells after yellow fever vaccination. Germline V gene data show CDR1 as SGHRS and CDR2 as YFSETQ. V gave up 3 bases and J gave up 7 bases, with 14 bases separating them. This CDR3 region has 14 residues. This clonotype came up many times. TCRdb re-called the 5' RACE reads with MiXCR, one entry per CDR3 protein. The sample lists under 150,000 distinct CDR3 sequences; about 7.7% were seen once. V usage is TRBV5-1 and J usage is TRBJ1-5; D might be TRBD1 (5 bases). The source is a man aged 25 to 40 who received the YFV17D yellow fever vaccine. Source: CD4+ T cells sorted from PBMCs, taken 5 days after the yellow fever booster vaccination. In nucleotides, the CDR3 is TGCGCCAGCAGCTCGGGACCTCAAGGACAGCCCCAGCATTTT. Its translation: CASSSGPQGQPQHF. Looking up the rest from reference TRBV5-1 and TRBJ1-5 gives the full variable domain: KAGVTQTPRYLIKTRGQQVTLSCSPISGHRSVSWYQQTPGQGLQFLFEYFSETQRNKGNFPGRFSGRQFSNSRSEMNVSTLELGDSALYLCASSSGPQGQPQHFGDGTRLSIL.